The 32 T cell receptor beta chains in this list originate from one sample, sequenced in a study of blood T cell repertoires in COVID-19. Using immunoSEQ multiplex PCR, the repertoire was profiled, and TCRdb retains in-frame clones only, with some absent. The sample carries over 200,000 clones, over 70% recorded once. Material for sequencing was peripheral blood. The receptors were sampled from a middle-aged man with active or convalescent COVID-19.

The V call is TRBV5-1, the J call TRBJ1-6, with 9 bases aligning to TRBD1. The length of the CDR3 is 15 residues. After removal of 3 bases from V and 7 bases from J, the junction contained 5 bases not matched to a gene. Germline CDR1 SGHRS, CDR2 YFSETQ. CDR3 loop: CASSSGTGPNSPLHF. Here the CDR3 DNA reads TGCGCCAGCAGCTCGGGGACAGGGCCAAATTCACCCCTCCACTTT.

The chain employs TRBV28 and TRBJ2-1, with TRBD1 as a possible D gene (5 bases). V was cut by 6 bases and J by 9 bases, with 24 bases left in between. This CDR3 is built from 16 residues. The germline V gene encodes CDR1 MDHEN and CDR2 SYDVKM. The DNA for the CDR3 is TGTGCCAGCAGCACCCCACCCGCAGGGCATTGGGGTGAGCAGTTCTTC. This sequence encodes CASSTPPAGHWGEQFF.

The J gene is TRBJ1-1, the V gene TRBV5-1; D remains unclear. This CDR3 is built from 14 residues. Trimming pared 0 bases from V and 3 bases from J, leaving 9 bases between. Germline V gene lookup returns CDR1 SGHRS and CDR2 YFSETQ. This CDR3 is CASSLAEEDTEAFF. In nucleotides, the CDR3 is TGCGCCAGCAGCTTGGCGGAGGAGGACACTGAAGCTTTCTTT.

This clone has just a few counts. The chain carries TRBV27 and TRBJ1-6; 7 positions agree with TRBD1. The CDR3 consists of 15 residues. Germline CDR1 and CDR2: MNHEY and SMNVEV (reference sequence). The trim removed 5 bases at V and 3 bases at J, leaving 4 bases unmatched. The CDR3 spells CASSTDRDYNSPLHF. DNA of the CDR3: TGTGCCAGCAGTACAGACAGGGACTATAATTCACCCCTCCACTTT.

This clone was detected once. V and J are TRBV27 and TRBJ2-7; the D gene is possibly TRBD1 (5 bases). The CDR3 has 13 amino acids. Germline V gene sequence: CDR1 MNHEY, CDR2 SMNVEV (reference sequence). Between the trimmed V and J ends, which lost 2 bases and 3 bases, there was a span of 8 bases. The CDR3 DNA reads TGTGCCAGCAGTTTAGGCAGGGTCTACGAGCAGTACTTC. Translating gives CASSLGRVYEQYF.

CDR3 in DNA: TGTGCCAGCAGCCTCAGCCTAGTGTTATCCGGGGAGCTGTTTTTT. Its translation: CASSLSLVLSGELFF. The chain joins TRBV9 to TRBJ2-2; D gene uncertain. CDR1 is SGDLS, CDR2 YYNGEE, per germline. The CDR3 runs to 15 residues. Between the trimmed V and J ends, which lost 4 bases and 6 bases, there was a span of 16 bases.

For the CDR3, the DNA is TGCAGCGTGACCGGGACTAGCAACTACAATGAGCAGTTCTTC. It codes for CSVTGTSNYNEQFF. The chain recombines TRBV29-1 with TRBJ2-1; 9 bases line up with TRBD2. V shed 6 bases and J 3 bases; nucleotides not matched to a gene: 6. Germline values: CDR1 SQVTM, CDR2 ANQGSEA. The CDR3 consists of 14 residues.

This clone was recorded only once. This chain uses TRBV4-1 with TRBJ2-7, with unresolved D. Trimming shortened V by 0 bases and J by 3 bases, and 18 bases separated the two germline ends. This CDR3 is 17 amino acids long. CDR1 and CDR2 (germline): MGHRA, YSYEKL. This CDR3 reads CASSQDPLGETIYEQYF. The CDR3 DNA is TGCGCCAGCAGCCAAGATCCCTTAGGAGAGACCATCTACGAGCAGTACTTC.

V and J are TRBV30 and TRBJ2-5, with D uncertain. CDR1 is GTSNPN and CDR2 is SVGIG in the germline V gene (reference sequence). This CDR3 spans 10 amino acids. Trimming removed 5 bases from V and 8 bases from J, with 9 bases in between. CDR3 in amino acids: CAWGLETQYF. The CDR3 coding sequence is TGTGCCTGGGGGTTAGAAACCCAGTACTTC.

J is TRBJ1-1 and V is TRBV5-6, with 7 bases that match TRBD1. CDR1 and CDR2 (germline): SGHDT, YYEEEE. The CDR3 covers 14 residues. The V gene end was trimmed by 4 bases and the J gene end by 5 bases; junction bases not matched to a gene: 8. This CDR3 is CASSLPGQSTEAFF. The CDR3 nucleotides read TGTGCCAGCAGCCTCCCGGGACAGAGTACTGAAGCTTTCTTT.

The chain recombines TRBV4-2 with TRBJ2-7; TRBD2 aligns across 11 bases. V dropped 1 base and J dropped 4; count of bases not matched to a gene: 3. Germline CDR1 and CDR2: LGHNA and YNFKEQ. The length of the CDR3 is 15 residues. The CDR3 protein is CASSQGGTSGYEQYF. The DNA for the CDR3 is TGTGCCAGCAGCCAAGGAGGGACTAGCGGTTACGAGCAGTACTTC.

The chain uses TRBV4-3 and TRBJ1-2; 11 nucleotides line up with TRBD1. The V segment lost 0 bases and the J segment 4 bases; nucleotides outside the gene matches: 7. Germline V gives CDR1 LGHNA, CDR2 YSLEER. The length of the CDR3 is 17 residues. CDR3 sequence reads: CASSQDRRDRGSYGYTF. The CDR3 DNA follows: TGCGCCAGCAGCCAAGATCGGAGGGACAGGGGGAGCTATGGCTACACCTTC.

This chain's CDR3 is CASSPRQGNEQFF. The DNA for the CDR3 is TGTGCCAGCAGCCCACGACAGGGCAATGAGCAGTTCTTC. This chain connects TRBV7-6 to TRBJ2-1; 7 nucleotides agree with TRBD1. The V segment lost 5 bases and the J segment 6 bases; nucleotides outside the gene matches: 4. In germline, CDR1 is SGHVS, CDR2 FNYEAQ. The CDR3 runs 13 residues.

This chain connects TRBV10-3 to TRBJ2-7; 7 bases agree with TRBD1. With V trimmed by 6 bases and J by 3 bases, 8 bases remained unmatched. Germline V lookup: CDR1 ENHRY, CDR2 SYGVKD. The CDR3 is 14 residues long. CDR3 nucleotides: TGTGCCATCAGGGGGACAGCGCAGGACTACGAGCAGTACTTC. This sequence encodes CAIRGTAQDYEQYF.

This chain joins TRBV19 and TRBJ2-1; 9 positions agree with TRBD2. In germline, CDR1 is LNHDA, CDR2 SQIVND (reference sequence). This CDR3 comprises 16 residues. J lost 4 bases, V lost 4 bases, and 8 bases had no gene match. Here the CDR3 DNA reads TGTGCCAGTAGTACCCCACGAGCGGGGGGTTACAATGAGCAGTTCTTC. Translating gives CASSTPRAGGYNEQFF.

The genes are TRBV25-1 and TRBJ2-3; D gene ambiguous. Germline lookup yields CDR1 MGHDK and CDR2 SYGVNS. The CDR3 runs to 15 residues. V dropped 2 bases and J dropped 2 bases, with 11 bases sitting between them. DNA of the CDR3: TGTGCCAGCAGTGAAGGGCAGGTTTTCACAGATACGCAGTATTTT. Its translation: CASSEGQVFTDTQYF.

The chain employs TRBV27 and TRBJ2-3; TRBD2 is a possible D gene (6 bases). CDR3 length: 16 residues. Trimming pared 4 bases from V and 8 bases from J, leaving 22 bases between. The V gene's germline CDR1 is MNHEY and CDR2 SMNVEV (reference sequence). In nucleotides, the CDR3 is TGTGCCAGCAGTTCCTGGGGAGCTAGCGAGAGGGGTACGCAGTATTTT. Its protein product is CASSSWGASERGTQYF.

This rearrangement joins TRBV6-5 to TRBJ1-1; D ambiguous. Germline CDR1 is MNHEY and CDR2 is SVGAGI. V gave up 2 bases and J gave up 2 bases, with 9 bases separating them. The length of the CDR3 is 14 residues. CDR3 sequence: CASSYPEANTEAFF. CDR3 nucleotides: TGTGCCAGCAGTTACCCCGAGGCTAACACTGAAGCTTTCTTT.

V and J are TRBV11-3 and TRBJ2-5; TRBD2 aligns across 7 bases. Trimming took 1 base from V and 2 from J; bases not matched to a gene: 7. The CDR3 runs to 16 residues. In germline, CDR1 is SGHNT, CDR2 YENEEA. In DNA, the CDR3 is TGTGCCAGCAGCTTAGGACTAGCAGGCAGTCAAGAGACCCAGTACTTC. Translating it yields CASSLGLAGSQETQYF.

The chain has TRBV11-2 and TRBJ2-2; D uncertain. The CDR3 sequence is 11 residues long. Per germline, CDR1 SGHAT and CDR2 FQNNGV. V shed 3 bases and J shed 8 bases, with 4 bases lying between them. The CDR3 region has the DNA TGTGCCAGCAGCTTTTTAGGGGAGCTGTTTTTT. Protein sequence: CASSFLGELFF.

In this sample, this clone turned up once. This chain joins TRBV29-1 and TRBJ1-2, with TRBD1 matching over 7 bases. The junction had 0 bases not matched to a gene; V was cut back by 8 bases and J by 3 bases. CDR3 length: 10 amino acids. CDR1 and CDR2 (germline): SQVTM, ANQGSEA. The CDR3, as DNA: TGCAGCACAGGGGACTATGGCTACACCTTC. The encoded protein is CSTGDYGYTF.

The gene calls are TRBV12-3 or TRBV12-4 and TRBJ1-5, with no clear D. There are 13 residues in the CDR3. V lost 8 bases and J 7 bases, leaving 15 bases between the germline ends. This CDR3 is CASGPRDTQPQHF. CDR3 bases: TGTGCCAGCGGCCCCCGGGATACCCAGCCCCAGCATTTT.

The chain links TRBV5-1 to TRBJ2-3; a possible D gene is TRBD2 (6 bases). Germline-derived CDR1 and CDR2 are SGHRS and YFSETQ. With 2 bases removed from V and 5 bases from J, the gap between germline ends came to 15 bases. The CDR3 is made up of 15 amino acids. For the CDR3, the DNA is TGCGCCAGCAGCTTCGGGGGACCCACACTAGATACGCAGTATTTT. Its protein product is CASSFGGPTLDTQYF.

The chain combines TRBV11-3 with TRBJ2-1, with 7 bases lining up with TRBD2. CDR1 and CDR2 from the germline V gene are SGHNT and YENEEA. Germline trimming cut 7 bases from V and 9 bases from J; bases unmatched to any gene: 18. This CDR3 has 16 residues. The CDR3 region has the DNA TGTGCCAGCACCACCCTTCAGGGAAGATCGGGGGGTGAGCAGTTCTTC. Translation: CASTTLQGRSGGEQFF. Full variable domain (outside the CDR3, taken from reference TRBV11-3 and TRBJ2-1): EAGVVQSPRYKIIEKKQPVAFWCNPISGHNTLYWYLQNLGQGPELLIRYENEEAVDDSQLPKDRFSAERLKGVDSTLKIQPAELGDSAVYLCASTTLQGRSGGEQFFGPGTRLTVL.

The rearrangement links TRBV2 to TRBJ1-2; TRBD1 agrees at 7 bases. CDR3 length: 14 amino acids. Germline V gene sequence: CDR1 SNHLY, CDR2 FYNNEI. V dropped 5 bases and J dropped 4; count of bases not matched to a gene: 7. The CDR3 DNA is TGTGCCAGCAGTTATCGACAGGGTCCCTATGGCTACACCTTC. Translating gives CASSYRQGPYGYTF.

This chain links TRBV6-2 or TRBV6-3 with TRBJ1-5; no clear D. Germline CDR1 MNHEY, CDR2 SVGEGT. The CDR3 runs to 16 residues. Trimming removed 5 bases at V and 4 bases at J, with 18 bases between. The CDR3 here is CASSQLLSVSNQPQHF. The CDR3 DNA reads TGTGCCAGCAGTCAACTCCTCTCGGTTAGTAATCAGCCCCAGCATTTT.

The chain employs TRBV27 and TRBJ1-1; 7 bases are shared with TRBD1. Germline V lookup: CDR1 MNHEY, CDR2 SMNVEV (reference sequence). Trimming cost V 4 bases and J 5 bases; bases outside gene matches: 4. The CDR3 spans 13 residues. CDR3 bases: TGTGCCAGCAGTTCTTACAGGGGAACTGAAGCTTTCTTT. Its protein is CASSSYRGTEAFF.

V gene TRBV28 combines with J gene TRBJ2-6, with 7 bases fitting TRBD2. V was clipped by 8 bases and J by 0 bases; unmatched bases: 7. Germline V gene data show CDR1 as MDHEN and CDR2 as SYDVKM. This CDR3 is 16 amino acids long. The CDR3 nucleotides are TGTGCCAGCCGGGGGGACCGCCACTCTGGGGCCAACGTCCTGACTTTC. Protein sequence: CASRGDRHSGANVLTF.

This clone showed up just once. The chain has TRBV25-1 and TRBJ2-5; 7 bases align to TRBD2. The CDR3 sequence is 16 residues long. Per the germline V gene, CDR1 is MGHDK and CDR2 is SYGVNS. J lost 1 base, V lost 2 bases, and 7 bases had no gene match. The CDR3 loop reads CASSEALGGIQETQYF. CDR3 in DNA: TGTGCCAGCAGTGAAGCCTTGGGGGGGATCCAAGAGACCCAGTACTTC.

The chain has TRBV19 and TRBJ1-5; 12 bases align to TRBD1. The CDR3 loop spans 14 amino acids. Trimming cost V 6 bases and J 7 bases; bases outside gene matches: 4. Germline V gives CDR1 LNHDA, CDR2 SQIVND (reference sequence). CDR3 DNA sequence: TGTGCCAGTAGCGGGACAGGGGGCCGGCAGCCCCAGCATTTT. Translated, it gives CASSGTGGRQPQHF.

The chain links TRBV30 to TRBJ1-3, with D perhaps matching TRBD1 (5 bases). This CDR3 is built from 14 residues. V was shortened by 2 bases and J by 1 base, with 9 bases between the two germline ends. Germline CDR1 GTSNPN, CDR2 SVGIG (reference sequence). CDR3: CAWSPGGSGNTIYF. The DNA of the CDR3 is TGTGCCTGGAGTCCGGGGGGATCTGGAAACACCATATATTTT. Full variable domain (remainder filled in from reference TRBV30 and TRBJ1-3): SQTIHQWPATLVQPVGSPLSLECTVEGTSNPNLYWYRQAAGRGLQLLFYSVGIGQISSEVPQNLSASRPQDRQFILSSKKLLLSDSGFYLCAWSPGGSGNTIYFGEGSWLTVV.

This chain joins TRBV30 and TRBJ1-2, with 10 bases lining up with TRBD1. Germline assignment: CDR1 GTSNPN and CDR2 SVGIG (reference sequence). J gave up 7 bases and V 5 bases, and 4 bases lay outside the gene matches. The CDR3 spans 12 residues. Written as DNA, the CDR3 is TGTGCCTGGTCCCGGGACAGGGGTGGCTACACCTTC. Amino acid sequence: CAWSRDRGGYTF.